This TCR beta chain stems from a study of T cells in localized non-small cell lung cancer. Study-level points and caveats: Elevated blood T cell density was associated with longer overall survival.

Looked up from germline, CDR1 is SGHVS and CDR2 is FQNEAQ. This CDR3 contains 13 residues. A note on this clone: The target antigen is unknown. A junction boundary mismatches the germline segment, possibly from a read error.

Using immunoSEQ multiplex PCR, the repertoire was profiled, and TCRdb retains in-frame clones only, with some absent. The repertoire holds 20,000 to 30,000 clones, with 92% as singletons. The receptor was derived from a woman aged 40 to 75 with stage I lung adenocarcinoma. Source: peripheral blood, taken before any cancer treatment. The V gene is TRBV7-8, the J gene TRBJ1-2, with 7 positions matching TRBD1. As DNA, the CDR3 is TGTGCCAGCAGTTACCGGGACAGTCGATCGCCCGCCTTC. This codes for CASSYRDSRSPAF. The full variable domain, its missing parts supplied by reference TRBV7-8 and TRBJ1-2, is GAGVSQSPRYKVAKRGQDVALRCDPISGHVSLFWYQQALGQGPEFLTYFQNEAQLDKSGLPSDRFFAERPEGSVSTLKIQRTQQEDSAVYLCASSYRDSRSPAFGSGTRLTVV.